The 2 T cell receptor beta chains below all came from one sample that was sequenced in a study of Ad26.COV2.S vaccination and SARS-CoV-2 variants. Treatment given: 19 received Ad26.COV2.S at low or high dose, single or two shots; roughly five received placebo; per-sample allocation not given. All samples were drawn on day 63, counting from the first vaccine or placebo injection. Measured with immunoSEQ multiplex PCR; TCRdb has only the in-frame clones, and not every one. The sample consists of about 480,000 clones, approximately 88% of them appearing once. Sequencing was performed on peripheral blood, taken in a trial of Ad26.COV2.S vaccine versus placebo. These TCRs come from a person aged 18-65 years who received the Ad26.COV2.S COVID-19 vaccine or a placebo.

This clone showed up just a few times. The V and J genes are TRBV3-1 (or the pseudogene TRBV3-2) and TRBJ2-3; TRBD2 aligns across 8 bases. The CDR3 runs 16 residues. V lost 3 bases, J lost 4 bases, and 9 bases stayed unmatched. Germline V gene sequence: CDR1 LGHDT, CDR2 YNNKEL (reference sequence). The CDR3 DNA is TGTGCCAGCAGCCACTTTCGCGGGAGGTATGCAGATACGCAGTATTTT. Translation: CASSHFRGRYADTQYF.

Only a few counts were recorded for this clone. The chain combines TRBV7-9 with TRBJ1-5; D call uncertain. The CDR3 contains 14 residues. CDR1 and CDR2 from the germline V gene are SEHNR and FQNEAQ (reference sequence). Trimming left V 5 bases short and J 0 bases short, with 8 bases between. CDR3 region: CASSLGNSNQPQHF. The DNA of the CDR3 is TGTGCCAGCAGCCTGGGGAATAGCAATCAGCCCCAGCATTTT.